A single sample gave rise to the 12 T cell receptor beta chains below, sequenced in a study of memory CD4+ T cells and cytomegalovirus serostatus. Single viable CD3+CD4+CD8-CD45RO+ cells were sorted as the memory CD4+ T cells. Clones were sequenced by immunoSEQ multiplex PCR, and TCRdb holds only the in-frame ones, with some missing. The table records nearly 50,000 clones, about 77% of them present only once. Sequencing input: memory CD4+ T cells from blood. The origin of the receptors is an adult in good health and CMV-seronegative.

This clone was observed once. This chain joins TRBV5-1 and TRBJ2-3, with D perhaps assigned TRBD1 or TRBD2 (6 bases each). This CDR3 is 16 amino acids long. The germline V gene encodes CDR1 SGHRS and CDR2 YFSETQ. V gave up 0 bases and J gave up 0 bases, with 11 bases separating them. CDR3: CASSLEGGLSTDTQYF. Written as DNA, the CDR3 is TGCGCCAGCAGCTTGGAAGGGGGGTTGAGCACAGATACGCAGTATTTT.

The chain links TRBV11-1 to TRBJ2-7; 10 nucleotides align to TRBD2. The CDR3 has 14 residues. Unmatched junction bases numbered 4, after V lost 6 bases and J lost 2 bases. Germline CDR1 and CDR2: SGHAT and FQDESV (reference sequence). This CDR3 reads CASRLAGPTYEQYF. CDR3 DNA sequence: TGTGCCAGCAGACTAGCGGGACCTACCTACGAGCAGTACTTC. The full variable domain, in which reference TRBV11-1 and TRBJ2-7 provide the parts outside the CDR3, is EAEVAQSPRYKITEKSQAVAFWCDPISGHATLYWYRQILGQGPELLVQFQDESVVDDSQLPKDRFSAERLKGVDSTLKIQPAELGDSAMYLCASRLAGPTYEQYFGPGTRLTVT.

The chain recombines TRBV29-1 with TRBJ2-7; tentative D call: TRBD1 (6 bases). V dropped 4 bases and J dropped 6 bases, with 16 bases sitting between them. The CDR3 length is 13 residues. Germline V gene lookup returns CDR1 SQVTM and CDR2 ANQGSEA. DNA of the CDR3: TGCAGCGTTGTACCCCAGGGGATGGGCGAGCAGTACTTC. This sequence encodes CSVVPQGMGEQYF.

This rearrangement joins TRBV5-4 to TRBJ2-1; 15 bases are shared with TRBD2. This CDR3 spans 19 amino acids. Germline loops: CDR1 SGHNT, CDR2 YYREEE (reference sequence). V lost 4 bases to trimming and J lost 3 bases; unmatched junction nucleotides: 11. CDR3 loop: CASSPRPGTSGGHYNEQFF. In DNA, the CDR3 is TGTGCCAGCAGCCCCCGTCCCGGGACTAGCGGGGGGCACTACAATGAGCAGTTCTTC.

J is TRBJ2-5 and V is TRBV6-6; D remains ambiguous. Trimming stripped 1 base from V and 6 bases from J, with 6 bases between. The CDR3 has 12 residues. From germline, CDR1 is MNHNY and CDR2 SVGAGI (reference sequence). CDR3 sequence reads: CASSYLRKTQYF. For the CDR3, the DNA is TGTGCCAGCAGTTACTTAAGGAAGACCCAGTACTTC.

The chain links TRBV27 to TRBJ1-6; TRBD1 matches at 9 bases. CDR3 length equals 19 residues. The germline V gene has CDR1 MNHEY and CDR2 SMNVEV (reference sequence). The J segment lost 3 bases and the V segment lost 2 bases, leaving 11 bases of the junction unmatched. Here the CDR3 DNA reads TGTGCCAGCAGTTTACGGGGACAGGGCGGAATCATCTATAATTCACCCCTCCACTTT. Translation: CASSLRGQGGIIYNSPLHF.

In DNA, the CDR3 is TGCGCCAGCAGTGAGATAACTAGCGGGGCGAGGGAGCAGTACTTC. This sequence encodes CASSEITSGAREQYF. This rearrangement joins TRBV10-2 to TRBJ2-7; 10 bases fit TRBD2. This CDR3 is 15 amino acids long. Germline V lookup: CDR1 WSHSY, CDR2 SAAADI. V shed 2 bases and J 7 bases; nucleotides not matched to a gene: 8.

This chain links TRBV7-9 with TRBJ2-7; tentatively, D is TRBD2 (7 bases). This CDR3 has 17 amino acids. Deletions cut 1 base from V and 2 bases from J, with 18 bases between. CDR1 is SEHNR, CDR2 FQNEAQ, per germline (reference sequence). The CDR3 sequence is CASSLGSGGASTYEQYF. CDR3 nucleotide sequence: TGTGCCAGCAGCTTAGGGAGTGGGGGGGCGAGTACCTACGAGCAGTACTTC.

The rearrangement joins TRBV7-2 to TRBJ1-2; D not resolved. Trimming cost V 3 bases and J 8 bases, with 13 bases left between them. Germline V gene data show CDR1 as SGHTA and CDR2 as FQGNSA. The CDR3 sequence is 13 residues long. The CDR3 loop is CASSFRPAGGYTF. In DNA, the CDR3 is TGTGCCAGCAGCTTTCGTCCCGCTGGGGGCTACACCTTC.

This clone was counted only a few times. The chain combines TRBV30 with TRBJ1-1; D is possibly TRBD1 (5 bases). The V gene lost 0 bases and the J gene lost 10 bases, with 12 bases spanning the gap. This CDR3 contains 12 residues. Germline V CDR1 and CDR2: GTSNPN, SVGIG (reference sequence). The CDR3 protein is CAWSVQARRAFF. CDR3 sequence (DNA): TGTGCCTGGAGTGTACAGGCACGACGAGCTTTCTTT.

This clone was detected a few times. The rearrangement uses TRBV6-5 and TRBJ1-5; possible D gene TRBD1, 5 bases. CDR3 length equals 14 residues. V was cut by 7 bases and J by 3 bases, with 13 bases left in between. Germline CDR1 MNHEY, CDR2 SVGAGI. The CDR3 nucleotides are TGTGCCAGCAAACCGGGGGGACCCAATCAGCCCCAGCATTTT. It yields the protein CASKPGGPNQPQHF.

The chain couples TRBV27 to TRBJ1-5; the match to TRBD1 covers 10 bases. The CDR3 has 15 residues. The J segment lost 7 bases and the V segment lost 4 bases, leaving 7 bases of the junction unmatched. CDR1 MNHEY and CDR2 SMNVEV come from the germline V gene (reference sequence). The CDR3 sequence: CASSSAGTGVQPQHF. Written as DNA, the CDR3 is TGTGCCAGCAGTTCAGCCGGGACAGGGGTCCAGCCCCAGCATTTT.